This T cell receptor (beta chain) emerged from a study of blood T cells in healthy people across ages. In the study overall: Template switching retrieved approximately one barcoded beta molecule for each two T cells. Findings of the study overall: Among long-lived donors, naive CD4+ cells were more numerous and diversity higher than in aged donors.

Each donor's blood draw was roughly 9.8 milliliters of peripheral blood. This clonotype was counted only a few times. Its antigen is as yet unknown. With V trimmed by 5 bases and J by 2 bases, 7 bases remained unmatched. The CDR3 contains 15 residues. CDR1 SGHRS and CDR2 YFSETQ come from the germline V gene. The authors ran a second PCR of about 6 to 12 cycles using a sample-barcoded 5' primer and a J-beta primer mix. TCRdb re-analysed the 5' RACE reads in MiXCR, keeping a single row per CDR3 protein. The data show about 670,000 distinct CDR3 sequences, about 50% seen once. Sequencing was done on a sample of blood. The receptor's source is a woman of 80 years or more in good health. The V gene is TRBV5-1, the J gene TRBJ1-2; 9 bases map to TRBD1. The CDR3 DNA is TGCGCCAGCAGGAAAACAGGGGGCGCGAACTATGGCTACACCTTC. This gives the protein CASRKTGGANYGYTF.